A single sample is the source of the 21 T cell receptor beta chains below, sequenced in a study of Graves' ophthalmopathy and Graves' hyperthyroidism. Transcripts of RNA were the source for amplifying TCR beta CDR3 regions. HTBI primers were used in a first-round RT-PCR, which preceded a second-round multiplex PCR. TCRdb reanalysed the multiplex PCR reads using MiXCR and keeps one entry per CDR3 protein. The sample lists around 1,000,000 distinct CDR3 sequences, about two fifths occurring once. Sequenced sample: peripheral blood or thyroid tissue (not recorded which). Every receptor here comes from an adult man with Graves' hyperthyroidism.

This rearrangement joins TRBV7-2 to TRBJ2-5; D is perhaps TRBD2 (7 bases). The germline V gene encodes CDR1 SGHTA and CDR2 FQGNSA. The CDR3 is made up of 17 amino acids. V was trimmed by 4 bases and J by 2 bases, leaving 20 bases between them. The CDR3 sequence is CASSSPLGGASQETQYF. The DNA for the CDR3 is TGTGCCAGCAGCTCACCACTGGGGGGGGCCTCTCAAGAGACCCAGTACTTC.

This clonotype has just a few counts. The chain has TRBV7-9 and TRBJ1-3; D remains ambiguous. The CDR3 length is 10 residues. V lost 11 bases to trimming and J lost 2 bases, with 4 bases between them. Germline V gene sequence: CDR1 SEHNR, CDR2 FQNEAQ (reference sequence). The CDR3 region is CACTGNTIYF. CDR3 DNA sequence: TGTGCCTGCACTGGAAACACCATATATTTT.

The V call is TRBV19, the J call TRBJ2-2; D tentatively reads TRBD1 or TRBD2 (5 bases each). The CDR3 extends over 16 amino acids. From germline, CDR1 is LNHDA and CDR2 SQIVND (reference sequence). Trimming removed 5 bases at V and 5 bases at J, with 18 bases between. CDR3 nucleotide sequence: TGTGCCAGTAGTCCTTTCTGGGGGATAGGAACCGGGGAGCTGTTTTTT. Residues: CASSPFWGIGTGELFF.

This clonotype was seen at least ten times. J is TRBJ2-7 and V is TRBV7-9; D not certain. V gave up 4 bases and J gave up 2 bases, with 15 bases separating them. Germline assignment: CDR1 SEHNR and CDR2 FQNEAQ (reference sequence). CDR3 length: 15 amino acids. CDR3 sequence (DNA): TGTGCCAGCAGCTCTCTCCATGCGTCGACCTACGAGCAGTACTTC. Amino acids: CASSSLHASTYEQYF.

This clonotype showed up many times. The CDR3 spells CASRDRQNTEAFF. The CDR3 DNA reads TGTGCCAGCAGGGACAGGCAGAACACTGAAGCTTTCTTT. J is TRBJ1-1 and V is TRBV12-3 or TRBV12-4, with 7 bases fitting TRBD1. V lost 6 bases, J lost 1 base, and 2 bases stayed unmatched. This CDR3 contains 13 residues.

This rearrangement joins TRBV24-1 to TRBJ2-5, with D unclear. The J call is uncertain, as TRBJ2-1 better fits the DNA end. The CDR3 is 14 amino acids. Germline CDR1 reads KGHDR; CDR2 reads SFDVKD. CDR3 coding DNA: TGTGCCACCAGTGATCGACCGAGTGCGAATGAGCAGTTCTTC. This sequence encodes CATSDRPSANEQFF.

In its sample, this clonotype was seen a few times. The rearrangement links TRBV6-5 to TRBJ2-5; 8 bases line up with TRBD1. This CDR3 has 15 amino acids. Germline V gene data show CDR1 as MNHEY and CDR2 as SVGAGI. V trimming: 6 bases; J trimming: 1 base; junction bases outside the gene matches: 7. CDR3 sequence (DNA): TGTGCCAGCAGAAATACCGGACAGGGCCAAGAGACCCAGTACTTC. It codes for CASRNTGQGQETQYF.

The gene calls are TRBV2 and TRBJ2-5, with D unclear. Germline V CDR1 and CDR2: SNHLY, FYNNEI. Trimming stripped 5 bases from V and 9 bases from J, with 19 bases between. The length of the CDR3 is 14 residues. The chain's CDR3 is CASSNDGFNQPQYF. CDR3 bases: TGTGCCAGCAGTAACGACGGATTCAATCAGCCCCAGTACTTC.

This clonotype was recorded at least ten times. The chain links TRBV19 to TRBJ2-7, with TRBD2 matching 7 bases. This CDR3 region has 15 residues. V lost 9 bases, J lost 2 bases, and 13 bases stayed unmatched. CDR1 is LNHDA and CDR2 is SQIVND in the germline V gene (reference sequence). In DNA form, the CDR3 reads TGTGCCAGCCCGCAGGTGCGGGGGAACACCTACGAGCAGTACTTC. This sequence encodes CASPQVRGNTYEQYF.

This clonotype was observed a handful of times. This chain connects TRBV7-8 to TRBJ1-4; tentatively, D is TRBD1 (6 bases). The V and J ends lost 5 bases and 4 bases respectively, with 17 bases between them. This CDR3 comprises 16 residues. Germline V gene data show CDR1 as SGHVS and CDR2 as FQNEAQ. CDR3 in amino acids: CASSANRVLSNEKLFF. Here the CDR3 DNA reads TGTGCCAGCAGCGCTAACAGGGTCCTCAGTAATGAAAAACTGTTTTTT.

The chain is built from TRBV6-5 and TRBJ1-4; D remains unclear. This CDR3 region has 14 residues. V lost 3 bases and J 8 bases, leaving 13 bases between the germline ends. Germline lookup yields CDR1 MNHEY and CDR2 SVGAGI. The CDR3: CASSYEEGWEKLFF. Here the CDR3 DNA reads TGTGCCAGCAGTTATGAGGAGGGTTGGGAAAAACTGTTTTTT.

This clonotype was picked up many times. The chain is built from TRBV20-1 and TRBJ2-7; possibly TRBD2 for D (5 bases). V was pared by 5 bases and J by 3 bases, with 14 bases between. The CDR3 is made up of 13 amino acids. Germline values: CDR1 DFQATT, CDR2 SNEGSKA (reference sequence). The CDR3 DNA is TGCAGTGCTTATTCTGTAGCGTTCTACGAGCAGTACTTC. Its protein is CSAYSVAFYEQYF.

The sample holds many counts of this clonotype. This sequence joins TRBV6-5 and TRBJ2-7, with a possible D match to TRBD2 (5 bases). The V and J ends lost 0 bases and 2 bases respectively, with 5 bases between them. This CDR3 is 13 amino acids long. The germline V gene encodes CDR1 MNHEY and CDR2 SVGAGI. Here the CDR3 reads CASSYSGAYEQYF. The CDR3 nucleotides read TGTGCCAGCAGTTACTCGGGAGCCTACGAGCAGTACTTC.

This clonotype was seen a handful of times. This chain joins TRBV19 and TRBJ1-5, with TRBD1 identical over 10 bases. CDR3 length: 15 residues. The germline V gene has CDR1 LNHDA and CDR2 SQIVND (reference sequence). Trimming cost V 8 bases and J 4 bases; bases outside gene matches: 8. The chain's CDR3 is CASATGGAGNQPQHF. The CDR3 DNA reads TGTGCCAGTGCGACAGGGGGCGCGGGAAATCAGCCCCAGCATTTT.

This clonotype came up many times. This chain links TRBV12-3 or TRBV12-4 with TRBJ1-5; D perhaps matches TRBD1 (5 bases). V lost 7 bases and J lost 1, with 11 bases in between. The CDR3 is 14 residues long. The CDR3 DNA reads TGTGCCAGCAATCGGGACGGGAGCAATCAGCCCCAGCATTTT. Its protein is CASNRDGSNQPQHF.

Concerning this clonotype: One base away lies a much larger clone, so this may be a sequencing read error. The rearrangement links TRBV7-2 to TRBJ2-7, with D uncertain. From germline, CDR1 is SGHTA and CDR2 FQGNSA. The length of the CDR3 is 15 residues. Trimming removed 5 bases from V and 6 bases from J, with 20 bases in between. This chain's CDR3 is CASSRGETTTCEQYF. CDR3 bases: TGTGCCAGCAGCCGCGGAGAGACGACAACCTGCGAGCAGTACTTC.

This chain uses TRBV2 with TRBJ1-5; D unresolved. V dropped 8 bases and J dropped 5 bases, with 16 bases sitting between them. Germline CDR1 reads SNHLY; CDR2 reads FYNNEI. This CDR3 comprises 14 residues. The CDR3 nucleotides are TGTGCCAGCTCCCGAGACGGAGGTGATCAGCCCCAGCATTTT. Translated: CASSRDGGDQPQHF.

This clonotype has a count of ten or more. The V gene is TRBV19, the J gene TRBJ2-2; 16 bases agree with TRBD2. Germline values: CDR1 LNHDA, CDR2 SQIVND (reference sequence). This CDR3 comprises 18 residues. V shed 5 bases, J shed 0 bases, and the junction held 3 bases outside the gene matches. CDR3 DNA: TGTGCCAGTAGTCCGGGACTAGCGGGAGGGCCGAACACCGGGGAGCTGTTTTTT. As protein: CASSPGLAGGPNTGELFF.

The CDR3 is CASSAGGGMNSPLHF. The CDR3 nucleotides are TGTGCCAGCAGCGCAGGGGGGGGGATGAATTCACCCCTCCACTTT. The V gene is TRBV9, the J gene TRBJ1-6; 7 bases are a match to TRBD1. CDR3 length: 15 residues. V was clipped by 3 bases and J by 7 bases; unmatched bases: 7. Germline V gene sequence: CDR1 SGDLS, CDR2 YYNGEE.

The chain uses TRBV12-3 or TRBV12-4 and TRBJ2-7, with D perhaps TRBD1 or TRBD2 (6 bases each). Trimming pared 9 bases from V and 2 bases from J, leaving 14 bases between. The CDR3 runs to 13 residues. Written as DNA, the CDR3 is TGTGCCAGTAAAAACGGGGGCGCCTACGAGCAGTACTTC. Amino acid sequence: CASKNGGAYEQYF.

The V gene is TRBV5-8, the J gene TRBJ2-6; 13 nucleotides align to TRBD2. There are 18 residues in the CDR3. The germline gives CDR1 SGHTS, CDR2 YDEGEE. V lost 4 bases, J lost 2 bases, and 6 bases stayed unmatched. The CDR3 nucleotides read TGTGCCAGCAGCCCTGGACTAGCGGGAGCCCCTGGGGCCAACGTCCTGACTTTC. This codes for CASSPGLAGAPGANVLTF.